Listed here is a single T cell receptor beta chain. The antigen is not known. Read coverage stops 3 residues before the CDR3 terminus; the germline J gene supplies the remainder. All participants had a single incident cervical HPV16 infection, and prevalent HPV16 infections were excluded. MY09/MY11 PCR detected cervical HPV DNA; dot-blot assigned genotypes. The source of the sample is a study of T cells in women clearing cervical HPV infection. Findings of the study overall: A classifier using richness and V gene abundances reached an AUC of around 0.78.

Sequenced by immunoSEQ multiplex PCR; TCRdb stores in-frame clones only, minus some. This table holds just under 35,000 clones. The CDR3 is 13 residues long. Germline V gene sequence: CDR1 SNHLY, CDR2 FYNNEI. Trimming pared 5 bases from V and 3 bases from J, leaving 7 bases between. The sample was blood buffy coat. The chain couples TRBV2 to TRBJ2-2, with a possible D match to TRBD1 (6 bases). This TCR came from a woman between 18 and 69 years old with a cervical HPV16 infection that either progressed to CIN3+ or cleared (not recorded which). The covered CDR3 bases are TGTGCCAGCAGTCAGGGGTACACCGGGGAG. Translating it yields CASSQGYTGE. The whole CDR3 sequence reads CASSQGYTGELFF.